This is a list of T cell receptor beta chains from one sample in a study of cytomegalovirus exposure and HLA in healthy donors. This table comes from immunoSEQ multiplex PCR, and its TCRdb copy is limited to in-frame clones, with some not included. The data contain approximately 49,000 clones, about 91% of them singletons. The sequenced material came from PBMCs. The receptors here all came from a man between 18 and 29 years old in good health and CMV-seronegative. Each CDR3 is given with its conserved first and last residue. A D gene is named only where the DNA matches it firmly. Clone sizes are given selectively: once, few, many, or a class where the clone is expanded.

v_call: TRBV6-6; d_call: TRBD2; j_call: TRBJ2-3; clone_size: -; cdr3_nt: TGTGCCAGCAGTTACACTAGCGGGGGGAGCACAGATACGCAGTATTTT; cdr3_aa: CASSYTSGGSTDTQYF
v_call: TRBV30; d_call: -; j_call: TRBJ1-1; clone_size: -; cdr3_nt: TGTGCCTGGAGTTCAGGGAGCAGGGGATTTCGCACTGAAGCTTTCTTT; cdr3_aa: CAWSSGSRGFRTEAFF
v_call: TRBV6-6; d_call: TRBD2; j_call: TRBJ2-2; clone_size: few; cdr3_nt: TGTGCCAGCAGCTCCGGGACTAGCACCGGGGAGCTGTTTTTT; cdr3_aa: CASSSGTSTGELFF
v_call: TRBV10-3; d_call: -; j_call: TRBJ2-7; clone_size: -; cdr3_nt: -; cdr3_aa: CAIRVGQGAFPAF
v_call: TRBV9; d_call: -; j_call: TRBJ2-7; clone_size: -; cdr3_nt: TGTGCCAGCAGCGTAGGGGGGGGCACCCAGTACTTC; cdr3_aa: CASSVGGGTQYF
v_call: TRBV7-3; d_call: TRBD2; j_call: TRBJ2-5; clone_size: -; cdr3_nt: TGTGCCAGCAGCCTTATGGGAGGGGACCAAGAGACCCAGTACTTC; cdr3_aa: CASSLMGGDQETQYF
v_call: TRBV6-5; d_call: -; j_call: TRBJ2-1; clone_size: -; cdr3_nt: TGTGCCAGCAGTTCGAGGGAGAGGTACAATGAGCAGTTCTTC; cdr3_aa: CASSSRERYNEQFF
v_call: TRBV27; d_call: -; j_call: TRBJ1-1; clone_size: -; cdr3_nt: TGTGCCAGCATCCCTACTCCAGGGGCTCTATGGTCAATGAACACTGAAGCTTTCTTT; cdr3_aa: CASIPTPGALWSMNTEAFF
v_call: TRBV6-7; d_call: TRBD1; j_call: TRBJ1-5; clone_size: -; cdr3_nt: TGTGCCAGCAGTAACTTTAGACAGGGGCCTCAGCCCCAGCATTTT; cdr3_aa: CASSNFRQGPQPQHF
v_call: TRBV6-6; d_call: TRBD2; j_call: TRBJ2-7; clone_size: -; cdr3_nt: TGTGCCAGCAATACGGGACTAGCGATCTACGAGCAGTACTTC; cdr3_aa: CASNTGLAIYEQYF
v_call: TRBV7-6; d_call: -; j_call: TRBJ1-4; clone_size: -; cdr3_nt: TGTGCCAGCAGCTTACGAGCCGGCGGTGAAAAACTGTTTTTT; cdr3_aa: CASSLRAGGEKLFF
v_call: TRBV4-1; d_call: TRBD2; j_call: TRBJ2-5; clone_size: -; cdr3_nt: TGCGCCAGCAGCCAACGGGCTAGCGGCCTCCAAGAGACCCAGTACTTC; cdr3_aa: CASSQRASGLQETQYF
v_call: TRBV19; d_call: TRBD1; j_call: TRBJ1-5; clone_size: -; cdr3_nt: TGTGCCAGTACCGGATTGGACAGGAGCAATCAGCCCCAGCATTTT; cdr3_aa: CASTGLDRSNQPQHF
v_call: TRBV9; d_call: -; j_call: TRBJ2-5; clone_size: once; cdr3_nt: TGTGCCAGCAGCGTAGCAGGGCGGCAAGAGACCCAGTACTTC; cdr3_aa: CASSVAGRQETQYF
v_call: TRBV19; d_call: -; j_call: TRBJ1-4; clone_size: -; cdr3_nt: TGTGCCAGTAGTATACGTACAGAAGTAGGTGAAAAACTGTTTTTT; cdr3_aa: CASSIRTEVGEKLFF
v_call: TRBV5-5; d_call: TRBD1; j_call: TRBJ2-3; clone_size: -; cdr3_nt: TGTGCCAGCAGCTTGGAGGGACAGTCCACAGATACGCAGTATTTT; cdr3_aa: CASSLEGQSTDTQYF
v_call: TRBV11-3; d_call: TRBD1; j_call: TRBJ2-7; clone_size: -; cdr3_nt: TGTGCCAGCAGCCTTCGACAGGGTGGGCGCGAGCAGTACTTC; cdr3_aa: CASSLRQGGREQYF
v_call: TRBV6-6; d_call: -; j_call: TRBJ2-2; clone_size: -; cdr3_nt: TGTGCCAGCAGTGAGGGGGAAACCGGGGAGCTGTTTTTT; cdr3_aa: CASSEGETGELFF